The source of this T cell receptor (beta chain) is a study of siplizumab effects on memory and regulatory T cells. General study points: There appeared to be greater diversity in naive T cells than in memory cells, and naive T cells seemed major contributors to the alloresponse. Treatment with siplizumab left mappable alloreactive CD4+ clones averaging roughly 70% Treg-derived, compared with around 26% in controls.

On this clone: Its antigen is still unknown.

Deletions cut 7 bases from V and 5 bases from J, with 11 bases between. This CDR3 has 12 amino acids. The germline CDR1 and CDR2 sequences are MNHNS and SASEGT. Around 96,000 TCR templates underwent assay in each sample. Clones were read by immunoSEQ multiplex PCR, and TCRdb kept only the in-frame ones, dropping some. The sample holds roughly 120,000 clones; around 90% are singletons and the top ten take under 0.75%. What was sequenced was Tregs sorted from blood. The clonotype was recovered from a human donor in good health. The J gene is TRBJ1-2, the V gene TRBV6-1; D remains ambiguous. The chain's CDR3 is CASTWVGYGYTF. DNA of the CDR3: TGTGCCAGCACCTGGGTAGGTTATGGCTACACCTTC.